Sequencing of this T cell receptor (beta chain) was carried out in a study of shared clonotypes between healthy human individuals. Sequencing used immunoSEQ multiplex PCR; TCRdb keeps in-frame clones, though not all of them. The sample includes roughly 2.5 million clones, around 94% of them seen just once. Germline CDR1 and CDR2: MRHNA and SNTAGT. Losses at the gene ends were 4 bases for V and 7 bases for J; bases not matched to a gene: 14. This CDR3 has 17 residues. Sequenced input: naive CD4+ T cells sorted from blood. Subset of the sample: CD45RA+ positively selected. This receptor was obtained from a man aged 18 to 29 in good health. The chain uses TRBV6-4 and TRBJ2-4; 9 nucleotides match TRBD2. The CDR3 bases are TGTGCCAGCAGTGGGTCCTGCGGGAGGGCCCTTATGAACATTCAGTACTTC. Protein: CASSGSCGRALMNIQYF.